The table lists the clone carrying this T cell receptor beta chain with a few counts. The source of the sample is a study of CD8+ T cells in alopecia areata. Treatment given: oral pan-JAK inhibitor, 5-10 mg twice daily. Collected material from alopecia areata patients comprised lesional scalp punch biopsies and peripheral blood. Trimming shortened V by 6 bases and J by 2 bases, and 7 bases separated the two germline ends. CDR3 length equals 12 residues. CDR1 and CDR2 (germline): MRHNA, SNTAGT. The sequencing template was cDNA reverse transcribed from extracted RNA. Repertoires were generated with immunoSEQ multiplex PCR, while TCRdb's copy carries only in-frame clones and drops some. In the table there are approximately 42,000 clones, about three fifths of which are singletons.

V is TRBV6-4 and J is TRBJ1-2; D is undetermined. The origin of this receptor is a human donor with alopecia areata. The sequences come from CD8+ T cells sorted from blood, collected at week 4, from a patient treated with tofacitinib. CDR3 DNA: TGTGCCAGCAGGGGCAGAAACTATGGCTACACCTTC. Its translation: CASRGRNYGYTF.